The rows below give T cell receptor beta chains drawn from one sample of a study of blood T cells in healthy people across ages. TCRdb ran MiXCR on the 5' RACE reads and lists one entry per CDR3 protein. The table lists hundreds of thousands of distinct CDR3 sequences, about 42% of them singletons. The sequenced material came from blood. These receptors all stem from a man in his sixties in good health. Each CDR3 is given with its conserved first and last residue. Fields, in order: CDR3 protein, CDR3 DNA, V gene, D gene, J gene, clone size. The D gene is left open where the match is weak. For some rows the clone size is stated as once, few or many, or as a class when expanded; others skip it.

CDR3: CASSLTGFSNSPLHF; DNA: TGCGCCAGCAGCCTTACAGGGTTCTCTAATTCACCCCTCCACTTT; V: TRBV4-3; D: .; J: TRBJ1-6; size: .
CDR3: CSGDRGDNEQFF; DNA: TGCAGTGGGGACAGGGGCGACAATGAGCAGTTCTTC; V: TRBV20-1; D: TRBD1; J: TRBJ2-1; size: .
CDR3: CSVVGTTYNEQFF; DNA: TGCAGTGTCGTCGGGACTACTTACAATGAGCAGTTCTTC; V: TRBV20-1; D: TRBD2; J: TRBJ2-1; size: .
CDR3: CSVEGSRGQQYF; DNA: TGCAGCGTTGAAGGTAGCCGGGGACAGCAGTATTTT; V: TRBV29-1; D: .; J: TRBJ2-3; size: .
CDR3: CASGLQGNEQFF; DNA: TGTGCCAGCGGCTTACAGGGGAATGAGCAGTTCTTC; V: TRBV28; D: TRBD1; J: TRBJ2-1; size: .
CDR3: CASSLEGAANTGELFF; DNA: TGTGCCAGCAGCTTAGAGGGGGCGGCTAACACCGGGGAGCTGTTTTTT; V: TRBV7-2; D: TRBD1; J: TRBJ2-2; size: .
CDR3: CASSLGEGADYNEQFF; DNA: TGTGCCAGCAGCTTGGGGGAGGGGGCGGACTACAATGAGCAGTTCTTC; V: TRBV9; D: .; J: TRBJ2-1; size: once
CDR3: CASSSTGLRGKTQYF; DNA: TGTGCCAGCAGCTCGACGGGACTGCGGGGAAAGACCCAGTACTTC; V: TRBV3-1; D: .; J: TRBJ2-5; size: .
CDR3: CASSLGGGPYNGQFF; DNA: TGTGCCAGCAGCTTAGGGGGGGGTCCCTACAATGGGCAGTTCTTC; V: TRBV13; D: .; J: TRBJ2-1; size: once
CDR3: CSASPSGGTNQETQYF; DNA: TGCAGTGCTAGCCCTAGCGGGGGGACCAACCAAGAGACCCAGTACTTC; V: TRBV20-1; D: TRBD2; J: TRBJ2-5; size: .
CDR3: CASSLAGVLNEQFF; DNA: TGTGCCAGCAGCTTAGCGGGAGTTTTGAATGAGCAGTTCTTC; V: TRBV7-2; D: .; J: TRBJ2-1; size: .
CDR3: CASSLVRGTFGYEQYF; DNA: TGCGCCAGCAGCTTGGTTCGGGGAACCTTCGGCTACGAGCAGTACTTC; V: TRBV5-1; D: .; J: TRBJ2-7; size: .
CDR3: CASSVGWQTYEQYF; DNA: TGTGCCAGCAGCGTAGGTTGGCAGACCTACGAGCAGTACTTC; V: TRBV9; D: .; J: TRBJ2-7; size: many
CDR3: CASSYDGDTQYF; DNA: TGTGCCAGCAGCTACGACGGAGATACGCAGTATTTT; V: TRBV7-6; D: .; J: TRBJ2-3; size: .
CDR3: CASSPDSFYGHTF; DNA: TGTGCCAGCAGTCCGGACAGCTTCTATGGCCACACCTTC; V: TRBV6-2/TRBV6-3; D: .; J: TRBJ1-2; size: .
CDR3: CASSRRSYEQYF; DNA: TGCGCCAGCAGCCGAAGATCCTACGAGCAGTACTTC; V: TRBV5-1; D: .; J: TRBJ2-7; size: few
CDR3: CVSSLTTDTQYF; DNA: TGTGTCAGCAGCTTAACGACAGATACGCAGTATTTT; V: TRBV7-9; D: .; J: TRBJ2-3; size: .
CDR3: CASSFDASSYEQYF; DNA: TGTGCCAGCAGCTTTGACGCGAGCTCCTACGAGCAGTACTTC; V: TRBV7-2; D: .; J: TRBJ2-7; size: .
CDR3: CATSSDGGTDTQYF; DNA: TGTGCCACCAGCAGCGATGGGGGCACAGATACGCAGTATTTT; V: TRBV15; D: .; J: TRBJ2-3; size: .
CDR3: CASSLLYGGYEQYF; DNA: TGTGCCAGCAGCTTATTGTACGGGGGCTACGAGCAGTACTTC; V: TRBV7-2; D: .; J: TRBJ2-7; size: .
CDR3: CSARDRTANTRNSPLHF; DNA: TGCAGTGCTAGAGATAGGACAGCCAACACCCGAAATTCACCCCTCCACTTT; V: TRBV20-1; D: .; J: TRBJ1-6; size: few
CDR3: CSASRSGKTYGQYF; DNA: TGCAGTGCTAGTCGGTCTGGCAAGACCTATGGGCAGTACTTC; V: TRBV20-1; D: .; J: TRBJ2-4; size: once
CDR3: CASSTVPGQGAIDNEQFF; DNA: TGTGCCAGCAGCACAGTCCCGGGACAGGGGGCGATAGACAATGAGCAGTTCTTC; V: TRBV6-2/TRBV6-3; D: TRBD1; J: TRBJ2-1; size: .
CDR3: CASSHGQIYNEQFF; DNA: TGCGCCAGCAGCCACGGACAGATATACAATGAGCAGTTCTTC; V: TRBV4-3; D: .; J: TRBJ2-1; size: few
CDR3: CASTRGTGGYEQYF; DNA: TGTGCCAGCACTCGTGGGACAGGGGGCTACGAGCAGTACTTC; V: TRBV28; D: TRBD1; J: TRBJ2-7; size: few
CDR3: CASSQDLGTGEKLFF; DNA: TGCGCCAGCAGCCAAGATCTCGGGACAGGTGAAAAACTGTTTTTT; V: TRBV4-3; D: TRBD1; J: TRBJ1-4; size: few
CDR3: CASSSYRDENQPQHF; DNA: TGTGCCAGCAGTTCCTACCGGGACGAGAATCAGCCCCAGCATTTT; V: TRBV27; D: .; J: TRBJ1-5; size: .
CDR3: CASSQDVQRGVDTQYF; DNA: TGCGCCAGCAGCCAAGATGTCCAGCGGGGGGTAGATACGCAGTATTTT; V: TRBV4-3; D: TRBD2; J: TRBJ2-3; size: few
CDR3: CASSPPGPSGAEAFF; DNA: TGTGCCAGCTCACCACCCGGTCCCTCAGGAGCTGAAGCTTTCTTT; V: TRBV18; D: .; J: TRBJ1-1; size: few
CDR3: CASSIDAGLGREKLFF; DNA: TGTGCCAGCAGTATCGACGCGGGGCTGGGTCGCGAAAAACTGTTTTTT; V: TRBV6-6; D: .; J: TRBJ1-4; size: .
CDR3: CATSRDRTSGSYEQFF; DNA: TGTGCCACCAGCAGAGATAGAACTAGCGGATCTTATGAGCAGTTCTTC; V: TRBV15; D: TRBD2; J: TRBJ2-1; size: .